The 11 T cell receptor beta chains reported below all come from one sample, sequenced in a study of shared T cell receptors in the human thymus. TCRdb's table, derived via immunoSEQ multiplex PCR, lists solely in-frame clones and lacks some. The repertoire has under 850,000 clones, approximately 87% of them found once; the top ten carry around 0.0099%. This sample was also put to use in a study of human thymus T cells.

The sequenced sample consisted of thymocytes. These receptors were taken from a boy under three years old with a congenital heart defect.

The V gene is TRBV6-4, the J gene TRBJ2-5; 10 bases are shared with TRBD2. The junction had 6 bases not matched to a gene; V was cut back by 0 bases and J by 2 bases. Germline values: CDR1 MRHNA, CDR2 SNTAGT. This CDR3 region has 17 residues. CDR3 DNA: TGTGCCAGCAGTGACTCCGAGCGGGAGGGCCATCAAGAGACCCAGTACTTC. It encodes CASSDSEREGHQETQYF.

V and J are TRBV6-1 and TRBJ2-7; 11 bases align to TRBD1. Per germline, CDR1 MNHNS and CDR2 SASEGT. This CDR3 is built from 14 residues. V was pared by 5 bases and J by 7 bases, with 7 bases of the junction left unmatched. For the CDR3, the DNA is TGTGCCAGCAGTAAGGACAGGGGGCGACTAGAGCAGTACTTC. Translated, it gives CASSKDRGRLEQYF.

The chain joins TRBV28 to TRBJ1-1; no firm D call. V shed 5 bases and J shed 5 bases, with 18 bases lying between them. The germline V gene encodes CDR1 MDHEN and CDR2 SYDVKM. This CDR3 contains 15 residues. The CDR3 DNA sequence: TGTGCCAGCAGTCTCCGGCTACACCGGAGGACTGAAGCTTTCTTT. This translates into CASSLRLHRRTEAFF.

Here the CDR3 reads CASSGQRYSNQPQHF. The CDR3 coding sequence is TGTGCCAGCAGTGGACAGAGATATAGCAATCAGCCCCAGCATTTT. The V gene is TRBV6-1, the J gene TRBJ1-5; D might be TRBD1 (5 bases). The germline V gene encodes CDR1 MNHNS and CDR2 SASEGT. With 4 bases removed from V and 0 bases from J, the gap between germline ends came to 10 bases. The CDR3 extends over 15 amino acids.

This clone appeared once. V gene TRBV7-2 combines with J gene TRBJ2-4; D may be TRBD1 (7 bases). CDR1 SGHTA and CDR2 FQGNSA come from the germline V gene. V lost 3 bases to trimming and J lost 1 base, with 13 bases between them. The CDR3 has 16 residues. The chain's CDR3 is CASSFYGGQAKNIQYF. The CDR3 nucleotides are TGTGCCAGCAGCTTCTACGGGGGACAGGCCAAAAACATTCAGTACTTC.

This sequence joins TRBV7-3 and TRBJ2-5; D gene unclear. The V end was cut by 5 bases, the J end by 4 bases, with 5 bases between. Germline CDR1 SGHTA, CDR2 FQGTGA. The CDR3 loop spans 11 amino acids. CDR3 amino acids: CASSPGETQYF. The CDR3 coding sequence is TGTGCCAGCAGCCCAGGAGAGACCCAGTACTTC.

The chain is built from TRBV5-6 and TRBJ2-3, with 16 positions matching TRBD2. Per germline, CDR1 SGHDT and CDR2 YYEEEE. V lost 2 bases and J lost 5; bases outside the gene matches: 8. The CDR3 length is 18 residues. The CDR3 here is CASSFGGTSGRARDTQYF. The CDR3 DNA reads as TGTGCCAGCAGCTTCGGGGGGACTAGCGGGAGGGCCCGAGATACGCAGTATTTT.

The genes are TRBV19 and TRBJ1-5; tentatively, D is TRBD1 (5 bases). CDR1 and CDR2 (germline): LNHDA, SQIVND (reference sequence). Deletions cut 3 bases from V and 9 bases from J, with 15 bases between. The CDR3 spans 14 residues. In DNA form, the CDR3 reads TGTGCCAGTAGTATCCGATACTCCCAGGGGCCCCAGCATTTT. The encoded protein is CASSIRYSQGPQHF. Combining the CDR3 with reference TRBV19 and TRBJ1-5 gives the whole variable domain DGGITQSPKYLFRKEGQNVTLSCEQNLNHDAMYWYRQDPGQGLRLIYYSQIVNDFQKGDIAEGYSVSREKKESFPLTVTSAQKNPTAFYLCASSIRYSQGPQHFGDGTRLSIL.

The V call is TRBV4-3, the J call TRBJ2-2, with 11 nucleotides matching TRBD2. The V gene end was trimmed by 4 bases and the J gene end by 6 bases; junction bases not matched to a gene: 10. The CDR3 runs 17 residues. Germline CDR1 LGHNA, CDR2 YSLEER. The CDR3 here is CASSPSASGRRPGELFF. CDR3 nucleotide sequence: TGCGCCAGCAGCCCTTCTGCTAGCGGGAGGCGTCCCGGGGAGCTGTTTTTT.

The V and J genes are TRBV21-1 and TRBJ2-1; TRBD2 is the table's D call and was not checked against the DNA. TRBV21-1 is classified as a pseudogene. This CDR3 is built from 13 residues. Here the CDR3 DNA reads TGTGCCAGCAGCAAAAAACTGTTCGGGGAGCAGTTCTTC. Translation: CASSKKLFGEQFF.

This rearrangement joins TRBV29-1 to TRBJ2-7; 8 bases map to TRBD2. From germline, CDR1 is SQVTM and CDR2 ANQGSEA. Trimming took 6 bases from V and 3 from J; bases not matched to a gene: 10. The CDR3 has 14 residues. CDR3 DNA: TGCAGCGTCACCCCGGGGGGGGGAGACTACGAGCAGTACTTC. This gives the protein CSVTPGGGDYEQYF.